The 21 T cell receptor beta chains listed next were all sequenced from one sample in a study of OX40 agonist ivuxolimab in advanced cancers. The protocol was immunoSEQ multiplex PCR, while the TCRdb copy is restricted to in-frame clones and leaves out a portion. The repertoire includes around 28,000 clones, about 87% of them detected once, and about a fifth sits in the top ten. This specimen was CD4+ or CD8+ T cells sorted from blood, taken in a trial of the OX40 agonist ivuxolimab. These receptors came from an adult with an advanced solid tumor such as melanoma, head and neck, liver or kidney cancer.

V is TRBV1 and J is TRBJ2-3. TRBV1 is listed as a pseudogene. The CDR3 sequence is 19 residues long. DNA for the CDR3: TGCACCAGCAGCCAAGATCAGGGAATCGGGGGCCGGACAACAGATACGCAGTATTTT. Its translation is CTSSQDQGIGGRTTDTQYF.

The chain uses TRBV12-5 and TRBJ2-4; 10 bases line up with TRBD2. This CDR3 has 18 amino acids. The germline gives CDR1 LGHNT, CDR2 FRNRAP. The V and J ends lost 6 bases and 1 base, in that order; junction bases with no gene match: 12. CDR3 sequence reads: CASGPAGTSVSAKNIQYF. CDR3 coding DNA: TGTGCTAGTGGCCCCGCCGGGACTAGCGTGTCGGCCAAAAACATTCAGTACTTC.

Here the CDR3 reads CASSPPTGTLPGNTIYF. The CDR3 nucleotides read TGTGCCAGCTCACCACCGACAGGGACTCTCCCCGGAAACACCATATATTTT. This chain joins TRBV18 and TRBJ1-3; TRBD1 matches 7 bases. V trimming: 0 bases; J trimming: 4 bases; junction bases outside the gene matches: 9. Germline V gives CDR1 KGHSH, CDR2 LQKENI. The CDR3 is 17 residues long.

The rearrangement links TRBV25-1 to TRBJ1-6, with D hard to call. The CDR3 totals 15 residues. V was pared by 0 bases and J by 6 bases, with 9 bases between. CDR1 is MGHDK, CDR2 SYGVNS, per germline. For the CDR3, the DNA is TGTGCCAGCAGTGAATATAACCTGCTTAATTCACCCCTCCACTTT. As protein: CASSEYNLLNSPLHF.

The CDR3 is CASSFSKSGYGLEEQFF. The CDR3 DNA is TGTGCCAGCAGCTTCTCTAAAAGCGGGTATGGGCTCGAAGAGCAGTTCTTC. The genes are TRBV7-8 and TRBJ2-1; possibly TRBD2 for D (6 bases). V lost 3 bases and J lost 10, with 25 bases in between. Germline V gives CDR1 SGHVS, CDR2 FQNEAQ. The CDR3 runs 17 residues.

The count of this clone is one. The genes are TRBV5-6 and TRBJ2-4; D might be TRBD2 (6 bases). Germline CDR1 SGHDT, CDR2 YYEEEE. CDR3 length: 16 residues. The V end lost 6 bases, the J end lost 0 bases, and 16 bases lay between the germline ends. The CDR3 sequence: CASKGGRFGAKNIQYF. DNA for the CDR3: TGTGCCAGCAAGGGAGGTCGGTTTGGAGCCAAAAACATTCAGTACTTC.

The chain recombines TRBV5-6 with TRBJ1-2; D remains ambiguous. V was clipped by 0 bases and J by 0 bases, with 9 bases between them. Germline CDR1 is SGHDT and CDR2 is YYEEEE. CDR3 length: 15 residues. The CDR3 reads CASSLEGRANYGYTF. The CDR3 coding sequence is TGTGCCAGCAGCTTGGAGGGCAGAGCTAACTATGGCTACACCTTC.

The gene calls are TRBV28 and TRBJ1-1; D gene ambiguous. The CDR3 runs 14 residues. V dropped 5 bases and J dropped 1 base, with 11 bases sitting between them. Germline V gene sequence: CDR1 MDHEN, CDR2 SYDVKM. The CDR3 loop reads CASSLGRTNTEAFF. Written as DNA, the CDR3 is TGTGCCAGCAGTCTCGGACGTACGAACACTGAAGCTTTCTTT.

This sequence joins TRBV6-5 and TRBJ2-7; 7 bases line up with TRBD2. From germline, CDR1 is MNHEY and CDR2 SVGAGI. The CDR3 loop spans 12 amino acids. V lost 4 bases and J lost 7; bases outside the gene matches: 4. CDR3 bases: TGTGCCAGCAGTTTCCCCGGGGGGGAGCAGTACTTC. It translates to CASSFPGGEQYF.

CDR3 in amino acids: CASSLASTGNTEAFF. The CDR3 DNA sequence: TGTGCCAGCAGCCTTGCCTCGACGGGGAACACTGAAGCTTTCTTT. The chain carries TRBV7-9 and TRBJ1-1; D unclear. This CDR3 comprises 15 residues. V gave up 5 bases and J gave up 1 base, with 14 bases separating them. Germline values: CDR1 SEHNR, CDR2 FQNEAQ (reference sequence). Looking up the rest from reference TRBV7-9 and TRBJ1-1 gives the full variable domain: DTGVSQNPRHKITKRGQNVTFRCDPISEHNRLYWYRQTLGQGPEFLTYFQNEAQLEKSRLLSDRFSAERPKGSFSTLEIQRTEQGDSAMYLCASSLASTGNTEAFFGQGTRLTVV.

The V gene is TRBV28, the J gene TRBJ1-1; D is uncertain. Trimming stripped 3 bases from V and 8 bases from J, with 13 bases between. The CDR3 is made up of 13 amino acids. Germline V gene sequence: CDR1 MDHEN, CDR2 SYDVKM. CDR3 protein: CASSFGSYGEAFF. DNA of the CDR3: TGTGCCAGCAGTTTTGGGTCGTACGGGGAAGCTTTCTTT.

By proportion, this clone is medium-sized (0.01 to 0.1%). This chain joins TRBV6-6 and TRBJ2-7, with D unresolved. The CDR3 has 13 residues. Trimming took 4 bases from V and 3 from J, leaving 10 bases between them. CDR1 is MNHNY and CDR2 is SVGAGI in the germline V gene (reference sequence). This CDR3 is CASSFDGNYEQYF. Here the CDR3 DNA reads TGTGCCAGCAGTTTCGACGGAAACTACGAGCAGTACTTC.

The V gene is TRBV28, the J gene TRBJ1-2; tentatively, D is TRBD1 (5 bases). Trimming stripped 4 bases from V and 4 bases from J, with 19 bases between. The CDR3 is 16 amino acids. Germline loops: CDR1 MDHEN, CDR2 SYDVKM. The CDR3 loop reads CASSSQGPVESYGYTF. CDR3 DNA: TGTGCCAGCAGTTCCCAGGGACCGGTAGAGAGCTATGGCTACACCTTC.

This clone is a singleton in its sample. This chain links TRBV7-8 with TRBJ2-7; 7 nucleotides align to TRBD2. V lost 4 bases, J lost 2 bases, and 8 bases stayed unmatched. Per germline, CDR1 SGHVS and CDR2 FQNEAQ. There are 15 residues in the CDR3. CDR3 DNA sequence: TGTGCCAGCAGCTCCCAGGGTCGGGGGGCCTACGAGCAGTACTTC. The encoded protein is CASSSQGRGAYEQYF.

The gene calls are TRBV6-5 and TRBJ1-1, with D unclear. The CDR3 loop spans 13 amino acids. The ends were cut back, 4 bases at V and 5 bases at J, with 11 bases in the middle. Germline V lookup: CDR1 MNHEY, CDR2 SVGAGI. The CDR3 spells CASSLKGGTEAFF. CDR3 in DNA: TGTGCCAGCAGTTTAAAGGGAGGTACTGAAGCTTTCTTT.

The rearrangement uses TRBV4-2 and TRBJ1-1; D is uncertain. Germline loops: CDR1 LGHNA, CDR2 YNFKEQ. V was cut by 0 bases and J by 1 base, with 6 bases left in between. The CDR3 totals 14 residues. The DNA of the CDR3 is TGTGCCAGCAGCCAAGACGGCTGGAACACTGAAGCTTTCTTT. It encodes CASSQDGWNTEAFF.

V gene TRBV6-5 combines with J gene TRBJ2-7; possibly TRBD1 or TRBD2 for D (6 bases each). From germline, CDR1 is MNHEY and CDR2 SVGAGI. The CDR3 has 14 amino acids. Between the trimmed V and J ends, which lost 6 bases and 3 bases, there was a span of 15 bases. CDR3 region: CASRQEGQIYEQYF. CDR3 DNA: TGTGCCAGCAGGCAGGAGGGACAAATCTACGAGCAGTACTTC.

The chain employs TRBV27 and TRBJ1-6, with D possibly being TRBD1 (5 bases). The CDR3 loop spans 13 amino acids. Per germline, CDR1 MNHEY and CDR2 SMNVEV (reference sequence). V dropped 7 bases and J dropped 12 bases, with 16 bases sitting between them. CDR3 amino acids: CASTHVGDLPLHF. Written as DNA, the CDR3 is TGTGCCAGCACCCATGTGGGGGACCTACCCCTCCACTTT.

Within the sample, this clone is medium-sized (0.01 to 0.1%). The chain joins TRBV11-3 to TRBJ1-1, with D perhaps matching TRBD1 (5 bases). The germline V gene encodes CDR1 SGHNT and CDR2 YENEEA. Trimming stripped 5 bases from V and 3 bases from J, with 13 bases between. This CDR3 contains 14 residues. The DNA for the CDR3 is TGTGCCAGCAGCCAGCAGGCGGGGGACACTGAAGCTTTCTTT. It codes for CASSQQAGDTEAFF.

The rearrangement links TRBV6-5 to TRBJ1-1; possibly TRBD1 for D (6 bases). Trimming removed 7 bases at V and 8 bases at J, with 11 bases between. CDR1 and CDR2 (germline): MNHEY, SVGAGI. This CDR3 comprises 11 residues. CDR3 DNA sequence: TGTGCCAGCATAGAGGGGGGGGAAGCTTTCTTT. Its protein product is CASIEGGEAFF.

The chain combines TRBV10-1 with TRBJ2-7, with D unresolved. CDR1 and CDR2 from the germline V gene are WNHNN and SYGVQD (reference sequence). The CDR3 loop spans 13 amino acids. V lost 0 bases, J lost 3 bases, and 6 bases lay in between. The chain's CDR3 is CASSESSIYEQYF. Here the CDR3 DNA reads TGCGCCAGCAGTGAGTCGAGTATCTACGAGCAGTACTTC.